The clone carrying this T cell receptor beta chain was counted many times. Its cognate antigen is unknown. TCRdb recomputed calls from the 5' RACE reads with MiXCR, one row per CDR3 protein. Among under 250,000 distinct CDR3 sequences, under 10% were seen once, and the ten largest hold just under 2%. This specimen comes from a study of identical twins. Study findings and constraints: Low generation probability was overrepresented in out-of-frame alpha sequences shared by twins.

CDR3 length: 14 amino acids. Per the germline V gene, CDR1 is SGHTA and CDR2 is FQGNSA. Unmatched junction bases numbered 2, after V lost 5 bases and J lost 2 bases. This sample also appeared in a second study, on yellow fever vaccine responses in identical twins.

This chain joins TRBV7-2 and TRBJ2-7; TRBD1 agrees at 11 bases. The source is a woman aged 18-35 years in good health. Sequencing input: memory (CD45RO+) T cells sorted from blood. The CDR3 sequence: CASSMGQGAYEQYF. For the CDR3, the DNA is TGTGCCAGCAGCATGGGACAGGGGGCCTACGAGCAGTACTTC.